What follows are 8 T cell receptor beta chains derived from one specimen sequenced in a study of blood T cells in healthy people across ages (dated by TCRdb to about 2015). Library generation was performed with 5' RACE. TCRdb shows the sequencer as Illumina HiSeq 2500. A second PCR of roughly 7 to 11 cycles was performed with a sample-barcoded 5' primer and a J-beta primer mix. TCRdb reprocessed the public reads (quality trimming at Q25 with fastp, clone calling with MiXCR) and kept in-frame beta chains. Each CDR3 protein gets just one entry, which takes the most common genes and DNA from the rows behind it. The sample table lists hundreds of thousands of distinct CDR3 sequences, around 38% of them with a count of one. Of the sample, 30% is held by the ten largest clones. Sequenced: blood. The origin of the receptors is a man at least 80 years old in good health.

This chain links TRBV29-1 with TRBJ2-1, with no clear D. The CDR3 runs 12 residues. The V end was cut by 7 bases, the J end by 4 bases, with 11 bases between. CDR1 is SQVTM, CDR2 ANQGSEA, per germline. The CDR3 DNA follows: TGCAGCGCCCAAGACCGGTACAATGAGCAGTTCTTC. It encodes CSAQDRYNEQFF.

The chain employs TRBV7-6 and TRBJ2-7; 11 bases are shared with TRBD1. V lost 5 bases, J lost 5 bases, and 8 bases stayed unmatched. Germline V CDR1 and CDR2: SGHVS, FNYEAQ. This CDR3 has 15 amino acids. The CDR3 DNA is TGTGCCAGCAGCGCCACCGGGACAGGGGGGAACGAGCAGTACTTC. It specifies CASSATGTGGNEQYF.

In its sample, this clonotype was seen a few times. The rearrangement links TRBV12-3 or TRBV12-4 to TRBJ2-4; 8 bases agree with TRBD2. The ends lost 5 bases at V and 4 bases at J; junction bases unmatched: 13. The CDR3 has 17 amino acids. This CDR3 is CASSLSGGTSIKNIQYF. The CDR3 DNA is TGTGCCAGCAGTCTTTCGGGGGGGACATCTATAAAAAACATTCAGTACTTC.

The chain carries TRBV27 and TRBJ2-6; D unresolved. V gave up 2 bases and J gave up 0 bases, with 14 bases separating them. The CDR3 extends over 18 amino acids. CDR1 and CDR2 (germline): MNHEY, SMNVEV (reference sequence). The CDR3 DNA is TGTGCCAGCAGTTTAGTAGGCAGTCGGACCTCTGGGGCCAACGTCCTGACTTTC. Translating gives CASSLVGSRTSGANVLTF.

The rearrangement joins TRBV4-2 to TRBJ1-2, with D possibly TRBD1 on 5 matching bases. V lost 3 bases and J 5 bases, leaving 19 bases between the germline ends. Germline lookup yields CDR1 LGHNA and CDR2 YNFKEQ. The CDR3 is 16 residues long. The CDR3 sequence is CASSQNPGRAPYGYTF. CDR3 in DNA: TGTGCCAGCAGCCAGAATCCGGGACGGGCGCCTTATGGCTACACCTTC.

The chain employs TRBV6-5 and TRBJ2-7; D may correspond to TRBD1 or TRBD2 (5 bases each). The CDR3 consists of 15 residues. V lost 6 bases and J lost 0, with 15 bases in between. Per germline, CDR1 MNHEY and CDR2 SVGAGI. The CDR3 region has the DNA TGTGCCAGCAGCCCCGGGGCCTCCAGCTCCTACGAGCAGTACTTC. Protein sequence: CASSPGASSSYEQYF.

The chain has TRBV4-3 and TRBJ2-7, with no clear D. This CDR3 is 16 amino acids long. The germline V gene has CDR1 LGHNA and CDR2 YSLEER. V lost 0 bases to trimming and J lost 0 bases, with 12 bases between them. In DNA form, the CDR3 reads TGCGCCAGCAGCCAAGAGGGCCACGACAACTCCTACGAGCAGTACTTC. Amino acid sequence: CASSQEGHDNSYEQYF.

This clonotype has a handful of counts. The J gene is TRBJ2-7, the V gene TRBV7-6; D gene ambiguous. V dropped 7 bases and J dropped 2 bases, with 18 bases sitting between them. CDR1 is SGHVS, CDR2 FNYEAQ, per germline. The CDR3 is 15 amino acids. The CDR3, as DNA: TGTGCCAGCACTGGGCGACTGAGTGTAGCCTACGAGCAGTACTTC. Its protein product is CASTGRLSVAYEQYF.